Sequencing of this T cell receptor beta chain was carried out in a study of T-cell memory formation after mild COVID-19. This clonotype was seen more than once but under ten times. Antigen specificity is unknown. General study results and limits: Pre-infection memory contained some responding clones, which suggested that cross-reactive memory had joined. The study found balanced CD4/CD8 in clones contracting day 15 to 85 and a CD4+ lean in later expanders.

Germline values: CDR1 MDHEN, CDR2 SYDVKM. V lost 6 bases and J lost 2; bases outside the gene matches: 4. This CDR3 comprises 15 residues. MiXCR, applied by TCRdb to the 5' RACE reads, yields one record per CDR3 protein. The sample consists of roughly 150,000 distinct CDR3 sequences, about an eighth of them appearing once. The TCR comes from a young man who had mild COVID-19 (a few samples of this study predate the infection). Cell type and time point are not known. This chain joins TRBV28 and TRBJ1-6; 7 bases fit TRBD1. The sequenced material came from PBMCs or a T cell subset sorted from them (not recorded which). The CDR3 region has the DNA TGTGCCAGCAGCCCCGGGACAGCCTATAATTCACCCCTCCACTTT. This gives the protein CASSPGTAYNSPLHF.